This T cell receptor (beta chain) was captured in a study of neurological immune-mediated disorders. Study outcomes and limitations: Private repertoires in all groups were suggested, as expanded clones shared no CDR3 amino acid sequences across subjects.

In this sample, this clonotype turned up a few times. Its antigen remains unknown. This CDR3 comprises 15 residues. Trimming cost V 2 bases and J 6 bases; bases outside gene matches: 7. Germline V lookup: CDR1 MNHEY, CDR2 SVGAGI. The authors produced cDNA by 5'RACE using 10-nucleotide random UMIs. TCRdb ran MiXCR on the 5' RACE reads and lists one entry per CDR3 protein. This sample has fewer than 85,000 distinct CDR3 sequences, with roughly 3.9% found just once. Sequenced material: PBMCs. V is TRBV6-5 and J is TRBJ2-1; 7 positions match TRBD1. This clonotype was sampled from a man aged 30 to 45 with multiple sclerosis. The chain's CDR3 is CASSYRKQGINEQFF. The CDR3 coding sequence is TGTGCCAGCAGTTACAGAAAACAGGGGATCAATGAGCAGTTCTTC.